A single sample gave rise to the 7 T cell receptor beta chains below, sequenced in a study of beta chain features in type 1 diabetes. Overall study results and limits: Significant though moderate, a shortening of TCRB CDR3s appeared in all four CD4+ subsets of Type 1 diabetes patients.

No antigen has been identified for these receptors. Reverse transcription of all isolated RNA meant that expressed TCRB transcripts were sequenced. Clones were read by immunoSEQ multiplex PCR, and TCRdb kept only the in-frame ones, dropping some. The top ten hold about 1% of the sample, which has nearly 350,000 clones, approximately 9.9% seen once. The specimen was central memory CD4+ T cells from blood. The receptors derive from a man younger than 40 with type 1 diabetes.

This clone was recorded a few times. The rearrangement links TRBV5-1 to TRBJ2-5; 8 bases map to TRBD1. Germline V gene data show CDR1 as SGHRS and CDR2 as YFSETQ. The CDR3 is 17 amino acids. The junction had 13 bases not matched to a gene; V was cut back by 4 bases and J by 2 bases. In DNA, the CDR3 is TGCGCCAGCAGCATCACCGGGACAGGAATTAGGCAAGAGACCCAGTACTTC. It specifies CASSITGTGIRQETQYF.

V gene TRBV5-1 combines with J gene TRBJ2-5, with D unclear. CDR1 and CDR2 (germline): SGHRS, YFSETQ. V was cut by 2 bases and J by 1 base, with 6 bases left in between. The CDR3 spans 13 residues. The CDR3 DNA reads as TGCGCCAGCAGCTTAGACGGCCAAGAGACCCAGTACTTC. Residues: CASSLDGQETQYF.

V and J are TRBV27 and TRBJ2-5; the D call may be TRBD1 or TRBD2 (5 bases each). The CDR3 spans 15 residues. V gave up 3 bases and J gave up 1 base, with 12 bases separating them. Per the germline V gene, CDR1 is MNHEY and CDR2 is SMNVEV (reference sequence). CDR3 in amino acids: CASSFYGTGQETQYF. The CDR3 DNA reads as TGTGCCAGCAGTTTCTACGGGACGGGCCAAGAGACCCAGTACTTC.

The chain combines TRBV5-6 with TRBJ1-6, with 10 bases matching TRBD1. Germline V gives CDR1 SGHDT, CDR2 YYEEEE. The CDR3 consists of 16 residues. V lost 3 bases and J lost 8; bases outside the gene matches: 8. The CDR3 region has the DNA TGTGCCAGCAGCTCTGGGACAGGGGCTTGGGATTCACCCCTCCACTTT. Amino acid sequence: CASSSGTGAWDSPLHF.

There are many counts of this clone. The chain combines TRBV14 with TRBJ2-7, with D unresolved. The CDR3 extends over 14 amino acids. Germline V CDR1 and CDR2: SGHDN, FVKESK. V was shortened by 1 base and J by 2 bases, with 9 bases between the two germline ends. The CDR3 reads CASSQGVFPYEQYF. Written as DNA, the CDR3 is TGTGCCAGCAGCCAAGGGGTGTTCCCCTACGAGCAGTACTTC.

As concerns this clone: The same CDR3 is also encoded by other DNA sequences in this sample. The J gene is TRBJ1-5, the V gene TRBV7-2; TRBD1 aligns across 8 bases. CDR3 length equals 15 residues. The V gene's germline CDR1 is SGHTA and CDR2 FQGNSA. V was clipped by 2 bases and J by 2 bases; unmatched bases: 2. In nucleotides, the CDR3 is TGTGCCAGCAGCTTACAGGGGGCGGGCAATCAGCCCCAGCATTTT. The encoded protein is CASSLQGAGNQPQHF. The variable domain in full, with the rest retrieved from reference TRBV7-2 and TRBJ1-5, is GAGVSQSPSNKVTEKGKDVELRCDPISGHTALYWYRQSLGQGLEFLIYFQGNSAPDKSGLPSDRFSAERTGGSVSTLTIQRTQQEDSAVYLCASSLQGAGNQPQHFGDGTRLSIL.

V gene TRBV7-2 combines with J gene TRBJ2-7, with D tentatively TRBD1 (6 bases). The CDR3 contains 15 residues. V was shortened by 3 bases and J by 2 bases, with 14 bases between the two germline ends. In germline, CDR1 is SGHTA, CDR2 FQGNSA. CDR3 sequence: CASSFRAQGTYEQYF. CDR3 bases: TGTGCCAGCAGCTTCAGAGCACAGGGTACCTACGAGCAGTACTTC.